This T cell receptor (beta chain) was sequenced in a study of graft-versus-host responses after intestinal transplantation (dated by TCRdb to the early 2020s). About the full investigation: The transplants that recipients got were multivisceral, liver-intestinal, or isolated intestinal. Rather than being sequenced by the commercial service, samples from a few later patients were sequenced in-house on an Illumina MiSeq and processed with MiXCR. Bulk TCR-beta CDR3 sequencing was used to track graft-versus-host and host-versus-graft alloreactive T cell clones in the graft, circulation and bone marrow after intestinal transplantation. Alloreactive clones were identified by sequencing pre-transplant mixed lymphocyte reaction products and comparing them with unstimulated pre-transplant donor and recipient T cells. Donor T cell macrochimerism was defined as a peak of at least 4% donor T cells among recipient peripheral blood mononuclear cells. Every recipient was given anti-thymocyte globulin induction, then maintenance tacrolimus and steroids for roughly 3 years. The cohort enrolled around 23 intestinal transplant recipients including one retransplant, and a few patients lacking pretransplant specimens were excluded. Overall study outcomes, separate from this receptor: The relatively low number and heterogeneity of intestinal transplant patients limited the conclusions. Early after transplant, peak levels of circulating GvH clones were found to be associated with declines in HvG clones. In patients with donor T cell macrochimerism, the allografts had high GvH to HvG T cell clonal ratios. GvH clones were found in recipient bone marrow, and some of the GvH clones appeared earlier in ileal mucosa or blood, which is consistent with an intestinal mucosal origin.

Comments on this clone: Its antigen is not yet known. No base-level quality is on record; no much larger clone is a single base apart.

The CDR3, from cysteine to phenylalanine, totals 15 residues. The retained sequence is limited to the CDR3, 45 bases, with the frame set at the first base. The germline ends are 14 bases apart after V is trimmed by 2 bases and J by 4 bases. The germline V gene supplies CDR1 MNHNS and CDR2 SASEGT. In light of the paper, this sample's time point label describes: cells obtained before transplantation from donor or recipient. CD3+CD4+ and CD3+CD8+ populations were FACS-sorted from unstimulated pre-transplant donor and recipient cells taken from spleen or lymph nodes. Library preparation used the immunoSEQ multiplex PCR assay. In most patients, genomic DNA was isolated using the Qiagen DNeasy Blood and Tissue Kit and sent frozen to Adaptive Biotechnologies for TCR sequencing. For most patients, genomic DNA was subjected to high-throughput TCR-beta CDR3 sequencing by Adaptive Biotechnologies. The source study handled its data this way. TCR sequencing data were retrieved from Adaptive's ImmunoSEQ software for 15 to 20 patients, whereas three other patients were processed with MiXCR and VDJtools. To correct CD4 versus CD8 sorting errors, any sequence found in both subsets at a frequency ratio below 5:1 was removed. CDR3 nucleotide sequences shared between donor and recipient were removed because the origin of such sequences could not be assigned. At least 2-fold expansion over unstimulated cells and a minimum CFSE-low frequency of 0.002% (template counts) or 0.001% (read counts) were required for clones to be classified as alloreactive. A clone was considered mappable if detected in the sequenced pre-transplant spleen, lymph node, or MLR CFSE-low populations of the donor or recipient. Cumulative frequency of alloreactive clones was calculated as a percentage of all sequences weighted by copy number. In TCRdb, the immuneACCESS table is reduced to in-frame sequences with V and J assigned. These tables do not hold every clone; where another copy was compared, an unresolved V gene accounts for under half, and the others remain unexplained. V, J and clone size were drawn from that table, and D and trimming were deduced from the DNA. Recorded for this sample are roughly 93,000 clones; 85% to 95% of them occurred a single time. Over 0.45% of the sample belongs to the ten largest clones.

This material consisted of unstimulated CD8+ T cells sorted from spleen or lymph node cells, taken before intestinal transplant. This sequence was found in a human donor who received an intestinal transplant. The receptor chain draws on TRBV6-1 and TRBJ1-2, with the D gene call left open. The DNA is as follows: TGTGCCAGCAGTGAACGGACTACGACCACCTATGGCTACACCTTC. The resulting protein is CASSERTTTTYGYTF.